The following is a T cell receptor (beta chain) sequence with its context. The junction differs from germline at one of its ends, possibly a read error. This sample was taken from a study of blood T cells in healthy people across ages. PCR was performed a second time for about 7 to 12 cycles using a sample-barcoded 5' primer and a J-beta primer mix. TCRdb processed the 5' RACE reads anew with MiXCR; each CDR3 protein has one entry. The sample consists of more than 650,000 distinct CDR3 sequences, about a quarter of them appearing once. A minimum of 7 million PBMCs was isolated per sample. This same sample was also part of a study on T cells of mothers and their children. That report notes: The sample comes from some 10 healthy Caucasian donors: mothers and children. Persistent microchimeric T cell clones were not found at ~100 per million sensitivity.

Sequencing was performed on blood. This clonotype originated in a boy aged 5-17 years in good health.

The CDR3: CATGRERGYEQYF. The CDR3 DNA reads as TGTGCCACCGGCAGAGAGCGGGGTTACGAGCAGTACTTC. This chain uses TRBV15 with TRBJ2-7; 7 bases fit TRBD2. Looked up from germline, CDR1 is LNHNV and CDR2 is YYDKDF (reference sequence). The CDR3 contains 13 residues.